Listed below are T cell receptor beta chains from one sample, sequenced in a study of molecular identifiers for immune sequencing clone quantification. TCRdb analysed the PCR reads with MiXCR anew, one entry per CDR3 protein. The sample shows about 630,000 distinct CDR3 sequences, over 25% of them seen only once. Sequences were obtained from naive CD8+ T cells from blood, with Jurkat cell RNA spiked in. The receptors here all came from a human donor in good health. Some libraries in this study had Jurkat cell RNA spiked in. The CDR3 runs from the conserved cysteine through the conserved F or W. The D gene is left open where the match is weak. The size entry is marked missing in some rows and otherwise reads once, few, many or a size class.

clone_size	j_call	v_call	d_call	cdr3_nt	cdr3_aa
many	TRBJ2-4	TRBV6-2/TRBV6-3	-	TGTGCCAGCAGTTATAGTAGCGAGCACCATTCGGACATTCAGTACTTC	CASSYSSEHHSDIQYF
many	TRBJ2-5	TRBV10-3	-	TGTGCCATCAGTGAGTCTGCCAGCTACCAAGAGACCCAGTACTTC	CAISESASYQETQYF
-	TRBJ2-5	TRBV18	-	TGTGCCAGCTCACCAGAGGCAGGGGCATGGGAGACCCAGTACTTC	CASSPEAGAWETQYF
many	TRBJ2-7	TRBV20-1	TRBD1	TGCAGTGCTGAACGGGACAGCTCCTACGAGCAGTACTTC	CSAERDSSYEQYF
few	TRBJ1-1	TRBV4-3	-	TGCGCCAGCAGCCAAGTTACAGGGTTGAACACTGAAGCTTTCTTT	CASSQVTGLNTEAFF
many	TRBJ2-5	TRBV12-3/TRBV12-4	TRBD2	TGTGCCAGCAGTTATAGCGGGAGGGAAGAGACCCAGTACTTC	CASSYSGREETQYF
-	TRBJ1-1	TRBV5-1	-	TGCGCCAGCAGCTTGGGTCAGGGCTGCACTGAAGCTTTCTTT	CASSLGQGCTEAFF
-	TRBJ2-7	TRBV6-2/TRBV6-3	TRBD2	TGTGCCAGCAGTCTTTTAGCTGGCGGGAGCCCTGCTGGGCAGTACTTC	CASSLLAGGSPAGQYF
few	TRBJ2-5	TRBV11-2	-	TGTGCCAGCAGCTTAGTTCCGAGGGGCAGGGAAGAGACCCAGTACTTC	CASSLVPRGREETQYF
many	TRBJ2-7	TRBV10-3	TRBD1	TGTGCCATCAGTGAGTCTGGAGACAGGGGTCACGAGCAGTACTTC	CAISESGDRGHEQYF
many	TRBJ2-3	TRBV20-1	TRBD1	TGCAGTGCTAGAGATAACAGGGGCCGGAGCACAGATACGCAGTATTTT	CSARDNRGRSTDTQYF
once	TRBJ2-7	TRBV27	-	TGTGCCAGCAGTCCACTGACTACCTACGAGCAGTACTTC	CASSPLTTYEQYF
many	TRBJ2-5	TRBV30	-	TGTGCCTGGAAACAAGAGACCCAGTACTTC	CAWKQETQYF
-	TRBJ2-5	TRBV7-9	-	TGTGCCAGCAGCTCCCCCCCGGGAACCAAAGAGACCCAGTGCTTC	CASSSPPGTKETQCF
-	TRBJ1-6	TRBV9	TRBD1	TGTGCCAGCAGCAGGCGGGGACAGGCGGAGCCCCTCCACTTT	CASSRRGQAEPLHF
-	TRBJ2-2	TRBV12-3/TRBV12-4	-	TGTGCCAGCAGCTCCGGGGCGGACACCGGGGAGCTGTTTTTT	CASSSGADTGELFF
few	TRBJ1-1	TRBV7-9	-	TGTGCCAGCAGCTTAGTTGTACCTCTCGGCACTGAAGCTTTCTTT	CASSLVVPLGTEAFF
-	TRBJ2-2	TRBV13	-	TGTGCAGCGAGAGGGGGGCCCAGCGGGGAGCTGTTTTTT	CAARGGPSGELFF
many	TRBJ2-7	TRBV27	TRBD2	TGTGCCAGCAGTTCGGGTAGCGGGAGGGCCGGAGAGCAGTACTTC	CASSSGSGRAGEQYF
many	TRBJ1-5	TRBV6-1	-	TGTGCCAGCAGTGAGGGTTCAGGGGTTGGCAATCAGCCCCAGCATTTT	CASSEGSGVGNQPQHF
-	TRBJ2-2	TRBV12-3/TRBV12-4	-	TGTGCCAGCAGTCCTAGGCAAGACGCCGGGGAGCTGTTTTTT	CASSPRQDAGELFF
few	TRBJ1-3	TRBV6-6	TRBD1	TGTGCCAGCAGACTACAGGGGGATTTAACAGGAAACACCATATATTTT	CASRLQGDLTGNTIYF
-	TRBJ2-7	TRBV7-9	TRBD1	TGTGCCAGCAGCCCAGGGACAGTTGAGATTCCCCTTTCCTACGAGCAGTACTTC	CASSPGTVEIPLSYEQYF
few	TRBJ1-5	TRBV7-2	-	TGTGCCAGCAGCTTAGACGGGGCACTATATAATCAGCCCCAGCATTTT	CASSLDGALYNQPQHF
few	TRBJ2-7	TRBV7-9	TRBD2	TGTGCCAGCAGCTCGGCGGGGGGAGGGAAGAGCTCCTACGAGCAGTACTTC	CASSSAGGGKSSYEQYF
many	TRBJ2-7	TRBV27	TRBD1	TGTGCCAGCAGCCAGGGGGTTACCGCCTACGAGCAGTACTTC	CASSQGVTAYEQYF
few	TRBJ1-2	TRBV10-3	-	TGTGCCATCGGGCAGGGAGGGACATATGGCTACACCTTC	CAIGQGGTYGYTF
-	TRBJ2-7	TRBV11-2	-	TGTGCCAGCAGCACTTTCTTGGGGGGCGCCTACGAGCAGTACTTC	CASSTFLGGAYEQYF
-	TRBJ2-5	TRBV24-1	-	TGTACCACCAGTGTCGGCAGTTCGGGGGAGACCCAGTACTTC	CTTSVGSSGETQYF
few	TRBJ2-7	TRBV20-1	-	TGCAGTGCTAGAGTATCAGGACAGCTCTCCTACGAGCAGTACTTC	CSARVSGQLSYEQYF
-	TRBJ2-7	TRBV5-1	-	TGCGCCAGCAGACAAAGTTGGGGGGCGGAGGAGCAGCACTTC	CASRQSWGAEEQHF
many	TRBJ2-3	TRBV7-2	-	TGTGCCAGCAGCCAGGGCCCTCTCGCGTATTTT	CASSQGPLAYF
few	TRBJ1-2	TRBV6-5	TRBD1	TGTGCCAGCAATGACAGGGGGCGCGTCGATGGCTACACCTTC	CASNDRGRVDGYTF
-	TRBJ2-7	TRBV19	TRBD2	TGTGCCACGGCGGGGGTCTACGAGCAGTACTTC	CATAGVYEQYF
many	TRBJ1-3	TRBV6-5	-	TGTGCCAGCAGTACCGGGACTTTTTTCAGCGGAAACACCATATATTTT	CASSTGTFFSGNTIYF
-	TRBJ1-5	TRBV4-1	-	TGCGCCAGCAGCCCAGGAGTGACAGTTAGCAAACAGCCCCAGCATTTT	CASSPGVTVSKQPQHF
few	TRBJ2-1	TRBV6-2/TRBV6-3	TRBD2	TGTGCCAGCAGTAACCGGGACTACTACAATGAGCAGTTCTTC	CASSNRDYYNEQFF